These 18 T cell receptor beta chains share one sample of origin, sequenced in a study of Ad26.COV2.S vaccination and SARS-CoV-2 variants. The protocol was immunoSEQ multiplex PCR, while the TCRdb copy is restricted to in-frame clones and leaves out a portion. The sample lists roughly 500,000 clones; around 90% were seen once. The treatment was: some 20 received Ad26.COV2.S at low or high dose, single or two shots; 5 received placebo; per-sample allocation not given. Samples analyzed were those drawn on day 63 after the first vaccine or placebo injection. This material consisted of peripheral blood, taken in a trial of Ad26.COV2.S vaccine versus placebo. The receptors come from a person between 18 and 60 years old who received the Ad26.COV2.S COVID-19 vaccine or a placebo.

The chain joins TRBV7-2 to TRBJ1-1; D may be TRBD1 (5 bases). The germline CDR1 and CDR2 sequences are SGHTA and FQGNSA. V shed 2 bases and J shed 1 base, with 5 bases lying between them. The CDR3 has 13 amino acids. DNA of the CDR3: TGTGCCAGCAGCTTACAGGGGAACACTGAAGCTTTCTTT. As protein: CASSLQGNTEAFF. The whole variable domain, filled in from reference TRBV7-2 and TRBJ1-1, reads GAGVSQSPSNKVTEKGKDVELRCDPISGHTALYWYRQSLGQGLEFLIYFQGNSAPDKSGLPSDRFSAERTGGSVSTLTIQRTQQEDSAVYLCASSLQGNTEAFFGQGTRLTVV.

V is TRBV10-3 and J is TRBJ2-1, with D possibly TRBD2 on 5 matching bases. The CDR3 runs 13 residues. CDR1 and CDR2 (germline): ENHRY, SYGVKD. Trimming removed 11 bases from V and 8 bases from J, with 19 bases in between. CDR3 bases: TGTGCCGCCAACCGGGGTGTCTTTGATGAGCAGTTCTTC. Translating it yields CAANRGVFDEQFF.

This clone was detected ten times or more. The chain employs TRBV29-1 and TRBJ2-7; TRBD1 agrees at 7 bases. There are 17 residues in the CDR3. J lost 1 base, V lost 4 bases, and 16 bases had no gene match. The V gene's germline CDR1 is SQVTM and CDR2 ANQGSEA. The chain's CDR3 is CSVGGLGGFSVSYEQYF. The CDR3 coding sequence is TGCAGCGTTGGGGGGCTAGGGGGCTTTAGTGTATCCTACGAGCAGTACTTC.

The chain has TRBV3-1 (or the pseudogene TRBV3-2) and TRBJ2-6; no clear D gene. Germline-derived CDR1 and CDR2 are LGHDT and YNNKEL (reference sequence). The CDR3 extends over 18 amino acids. With 4 bases removed from V and 0 bases from J, the gap between germline ends came to 16 bases. In DNA, the CDR3 is TGTGCCAGCAGCCCGTCTGGCCCGACCTACTCTGGGGCCAACGTCCTGACTTTC. Protein product: CASSPSGPTYSGANVLTF.

V gene TRBV9 combines with J gene TRBJ2-1, with 10 bases matching TRBD2. The CDR3 runs 15 residues. V trimming: 2 bases; J trimming: 3 bases; junction bases outside the gene matches: 2. CDR1 SGDLS and CDR2 YYNGEE come from the germline V gene. CDR3 coding DNA: TGTGCCAGCAGCGTGGCTAGCGGGGGCTACAATGAGCAGTTCTTC. Translating gives CASSVASGGYNEQFF.

Regarding this clone: The same CDR3 also results from other DNA sequences found in this sample. The CDR3 nucleotides read TGTGCCAGCAGTTATAGCCGCGAGCAGTACTTC. Protein product: CASSYSREQYF. The chain carries TRBV6-2 or TRBV6-3 and TRBJ2-7; D remains ambiguous. The CDR3 is 11 amino acids. The germline gives CDR1 MNHEY, CDR2 SVGEGT. Trimming removed 3 bases from V and 6 bases from J, with 6 bases in between.

The gene calls are TRBV30 and TRBJ1-4, with a possible D match to TRBD1 (5 bases). V lost 2 bases and J 13 bases, leaving 26 bases between the germline ends. Germline CDR1 reads GTSNPN; CDR2 reads SVGIG (reference sequence). This CDR3 contains 16 residues. CDR3 nucleotide sequence: TGTGCCTGGAGTCGACCCCCTCAGGGTGGGAACTTTCGACTGTTTTTT. This sequence encodes CAWSRPPQGGNFRLFF.

Turning to this clone: Relative to the germline gene, one junction end is altered; a read error may explain this. The chain recombines TRBV30 with TRBJ2-3, with D hard to call. CDR1 is GTSNPN and CDR2 is SVGIG in the germline V gene (reference sequence). The CDR3 is made up of 11 amino acids. The CDR3, as DNA: TGTGCCTGGGGTGTGGGGGATACGCAGTATTTT. As protein: CAWGVGDTQYF.

The chain links TRBV3-1 (or the pseudogene TRBV3-2) to TRBJ2-5; 7 bases agree with TRBD2. V was pared by 2 bases and J by 0 bases, with 12 bases of the junction left unmatched. Per germline, CDR1 LGHDT and CDR2 YNNKEL (reference sequence). CDR3 size: 18 residues. CDR3 sequence: CASSQPTPLTSYQETQYF. The CDR3 DNA is TGTGCCAGCAGCCAACCCACCCCCCTGACTAGCTACCAAGAGACCCAGTACTTC.

The chain employs TRBV7-2 and TRBJ2-1; D remains unclear. The ends were cut back, 4 bases at V and 5 bases at J, with 12 bases in the middle. This CDR3 region has 14 residues. Germline loops: CDR1 SGHTA, CDR2 FQGNSA. This CDR3 reads CASSSSALHNEQFF. The CDR3 region has the DNA TGTGCCAGCAGCTCATCGGCCCTCCACAATGAGCAGTTCTTC.

V and J are TRBV28 and TRBJ2-7, with 11 bases that match TRBD1. This CDR3 comprises 17 residues. CDR1 is MDHEN, CDR2 SYDVKM, per germline. The V gene end was trimmed by 6 bases and the J gene end by 4 bases; junction bases not matched to a gene: 14. CDR3 amino acids: CASRTSRNRDRGYEQYF. The CDR3 DNA follows: TGTGCCAGCAGGACTTCCAGAAATCGGGACAGGGGGTACGAGCAGTACTTC.

A few counts support this clone. CDR3 sequence (DNA): TGTGCCAGCAGCTCCACGTCCGGCGGGAGCGACGAGCAGTACTTC. Residues: CASSSTSGGSDEQYF. This chain connects TRBV7-9 to TRBJ2-7, with TRBD2 matching 7 bases. There are 15 residues in the CDR3. V lost 4 bases, J lost 5 bases, and 11 bases stayed unmatched. Per the germline V gene, CDR1 is SEHNR and CDR2 is FQNEAQ (reference sequence).

V gene TRBV7-2 combines with J gene TRBJ2-7; 13 bases fit TRBD2. The CDR3 totals 17 residues. Per germline, CDR1 SGHTA and CDR2 FQGNSA. The trim removed 5 bases at V and 7 bases at J, leaving 14 bases unmatched. The CDR3 DNA sequence: TGTGCCAGCAGCCCGGGACTAGCGGGAAGGGCTTTTCGGGAGCAGTACTTC. It translates to CASSPGLAGRAFREQYF.

J is TRBJ1-1 and V is TRBV7-2; possible D gene TRBD1, 6 bases. Germline lookup yields CDR1 SGHTA and CDR2 FQGNSA. The CDR3 spans 15 residues. Trimming left V 1 base short and J 2 bases short, with 11 bases between. CDR3 region: CASSLEGGPNTEAFF. CDR3 nucleotide sequence: TGTGCCAGCAGCTTAGAAGGGGGACCTAACACTGAAGCTTTCTTT.

The genes are TRBV19 and TRBJ1-5, with no clear D. Trimming shortened V by 3 bases and J by 7 bases, and 10 bases separated the two germline ends. CDR1 and CDR2 from the germline V gene are LNHDA and SQIVND (reference sequence). The CDR3 contains 13 residues. CDR3 DNA sequence: TGTGCCAGTAGTATTAATATTGGACAGCCCCAGCATTTT. Protein: CASSINIGQPQHF. Combining the CDR3 with reference TRBV19 and TRBJ1-5 gives the whole variable domain DGGITQSPKYLFRKEGQNVTLSCEQNLNHDAMYWYRQDPGQGLRLIYYSQIVNDFQKGDIAEGYSVSREKKESFPLTVTSAQKNPTAFYLCASSINIGQPQHFGDGTRLSIL.

The chain is built from TRBV27 and TRBJ2-3; TRBD1 matches at 8 bases. From germline, CDR1 is MNHEY and CDR2 SMNVEV (reference sequence). This CDR3 comprises 13 residues. The CDR3 is CASWDRSTDTQYF. In DNA form, the CDR3 reads TGTGCTTCTTGGGACAGGAGCACAGATACGCAGTATTTT.

This sequence joins TRBV7-9 and TRBJ2-1; D is undetermined. The CDR3 contains 11 residues. V lost 3 bases and J lost 6, with 3 bases in between. CDR1 is SEHNR and CDR2 is FQNEAQ in the germline V gene (reference sequence). CDR3 region: CASSFGNEQFF. CDR3 nucleotides: TGTGCCAGCAGCTTTGGCAATGAGCAGTTCTTC.

In its sample, this clone was seen once. This chain links TRBV9 with TRBJ2-1; maybe TRBD1 (5 bases). The CDR3 has 15 amino acids. Trimming cost V 0 bases and J 4 bases, with 11 bases left between them. Germline loops: CDR1 SGDLS, CDR2 YYNGEE. For the CDR3, the DNA is TGTGCCAGCAGCGTAGGTTACAGGCCTTACAATGAGCAGTTCTTC. It yields the protein CASSVGYRPYNEQFF.